This is a list of T cell receptor beta chains from one sample in a study of blood T cell dynamics during melanoma immunotherapy. Some clones are missing from TCRdb's copy, which holds only in-frame ones; the method was immunoSEQ multiplex PCR. The data show under 7,000 clones, 80% to 95% seen once. The specimen comprised cell-free DNA from blood, sampled from a patient treated with checkpoint blockade. The receptors derive from a human donor with melanoma. The CDR3 runs from the conserved cysteine through the conserved F or W. The D gene is left open where the match is weak. Clone size is shown for a subset of rows, as once, few, many or a class of expanded clone.

D gene: .; V gene: TRBV19; J gene: TRBJ1-2; clone size: .; CDR3 DNA: TGTGCCAGTAGCTACAGGGACTATGGCTACACCTTC; CDR3 protein: CASSYRDYGYTF
D gene: TRBD1; V gene: TRBV5-1; J gene: TRBJ1-2; clone size: .; CDR3 DNA: TGCGCCAGCAGCTTGGGAGGGGCCGGACAGGCTAACTATGGCTACACCTTC; CDR3 protein: CASSLGGAGQANYGYTF
D gene: TRBD1; V gene: TRBV11-2; J gene: TRBJ2-5; clone size: .; CDR3 DNA: TGTGCCAGCAGCTTATTCAGGGGGCATGAGACCCAGTACTTC; CDR3 protein: CASSLFRGHETQYF
D gene: .; V gene: TRBV15; J gene: TRBJ2-2; clone size: .; CDR3 DNA: TGTGCCACCAGCAGAGATCTCGGGTCCCCAGGCGGGGAGCTGTTTTTT; CDR3 protein: CATSRDLGSPGGELFF
D gene: TRBD2; V gene: TRBV14; J gene: TRBJ2-7; clone size: .; CDR3 DNA: TGTGCCAGCAGCCAAGGAGGACTAGCGGGTAACTACGAGCAGTACTTC; CDR3 protein: CASSQGGLAGNYEQYF
D gene: .; V gene: TRBV28; J gene: TRBJ1-2; clone size: .; CDR3 DNA: TGTGCCAGCCGAAGACTTGGCTACACCTTC; CDR3 protein: CASRRLGYTF
D gene: .; V gene: TRBV19; J gene: TRBJ2-3; clone size: .; CDR3 DNA: TGTGCCAGTAGTATCCAAATCACAGATACGCAGTATTTT; CDR3 protein: CASSIQITDTQYF
D gene: .; V gene: TRBV18; J gene: TRBJ1-2; clone size: .; CDR3 DNA: TGTGCCAGCTCCCCCGAGGGTGACTATGGCTACACCTTC; CDR3 protein: CASSPEGDYGYTF
D gene: TRBD1; V gene: TRBV9; J gene: TRBJ1-2; clone size: .; CDR3 DNA: TGTGCCAGCAGCGGAGATGACTACAGGGGTGGCTATGGCTACACCTTC; CDR3 protein: CASSGDDYRGGYGYTF
D gene: .; V gene: TRBV19; J gene: TRBJ2-7; clone size: .; CDR3 DNA: TGTGCCAGTAGTATAGCCACAGGGACCTACGAGCAGTACTTC; CDR3 protein: CASSIATGTYEQYF
D gene: .; V gene: TRBV27; J gene: TRBJ1-2; clone size: .; CDR3 DNA: TGTGCCAGCAGTCCCCTCGGGAGGACCTCTAACTATGGCTACACCTTC; CDR3 protein: CASSPLGRTSNYGYTF
D gene: TRBD1; V gene: TRBV7-8; J gene: TRBJ1-2; clone size: .; CDR3 DNA: TGTGCCAGCAGCCCAAGAGACGACAGGGGTAACTATGGCTACACCTTC; CDR3 protein: CASSPRDDRGNYGYTF
D gene: .; V gene: TRBV7-2; J gene: TRBJ2-2; clone size: .; CDR3 DNA: TGTGCCAGCAGCAGACAGGGAGGAGGCACCGGGGAGCTGTTTTTT; CDR3 protein: CASSRQGGGTGELFF
D gene: .; V gene: TRBV9; J gene: TRBJ2-4; clone size: .; CDR3 DNA: TGTGCCAGCAGCGCCGGGACTCTTGGCAAAAACATTCAGTACTTC; CDR3 protein: CASSAGTLGKNIQYF
D gene: .; V gene: TRBV18; J gene: TRBJ2-2; clone size: .; CDR3 DNA: TGTGCCAGCTCACAGGAGACCACCGGGGAGCTGTTTTTT; CDR3 protein: CASSQETTGELFF
D gene: .; V gene: TRBV20-1; J gene: TRBJ1-2; clone size: once; CDR3 DNA: TGCAGTGCAAACCGACAGAACTACACCTTC; CDR3 protein: CSANRQNYTF
D gene: TRBD2; V gene: TRBV6-5; J gene: TRBJ2-1; clone size: .; CDR3 DNA: TGTGCCAGCCGGCGGGGGGGCTACAATGAGCAGTTCTTC; CDR3 protein: CASRRGGYNEQFF
D gene: .; V gene: TRBV19; J gene: TRBJ1-1; clone size: .; CDR3 DNA: TGTGCCACCCTAGGTGGGGGAAGGGCCGAAGCTTTCTTT; CDR3 protein: CATLGGGRAEAFF
D gene: .; V gene: TRBV9; J gene: TRBJ1-1; clone size: .; CDR3 DNA: TGTGCCAGCAGCGGGGGGCAATCAATGAACACTGAAGCTTTCTTT; CDR3 protein: CASSGGQSMNTEAFF
D gene: .; V gene: TRBV28; J gene: TRBJ2-5; clone size: .; CDR3 DNA: TGTGCCAGCAGTTTATTGGGCCCCCAGTACTTC; CDR3 protein: CASSLLGPQYF
D gene: TRBD1; V gene: TRBV4-1; J gene: TRBJ1-1; clone size: .; CDR3 DNA: TGCGCCAGCAGGCAGGGGGAGCAAATGAACACTGAAGCTTTCTTT; CDR3 protein: CASRQGEQMNTEAFF
D gene: .; V gene: TRBV4-1; J gene: TRBJ1-5; clone size: few; CDR3 DNA: TGCGCCAGCAGCCAAGCTGCAGATTATAGCAATCAGCCCCAGCATTTT; CDR3 protein: CASSQAADYSNQPQHF
D gene: TRBD1; V gene: TRBV19; J gene: TRBJ1-2; clone size: .; CDR3 DNA: TGTGCCAGTAGTATAGTTACAGGGGGTTCTTCTGGCTACACCTTC; CDR3 protein: CASSIVTGGSSGYTF
D gene: TRBD1; V gene: TRBV5-1; J gene: TRBJ2-4; clone size: .; CDR3 DNA: TGCGCCAGCAGCTCCCTAGAGGATGGGACAGGCAAAAACATTCAGTACTTC; CDR3 protein: CASSSLEDGTGKNIQYF
D gene: .; V gene: TRBV19; J gene: TRBJ2-7; clone size: few; CDR3 DNA: TGTGCCAGTAGTACCCGGGACCACAAATCCTACGAGCAGTACTTC; CDR3 protein: CASSTRDHKSYEQYF
D gene: .; V gene: TRBV19; J gene: TRBJ2-7; clone size: .; CDR3 DNA: TGTGCCAGTACCCTCGGGCTGGCGGGGGAGCAGTACTTC; CDR3 protein: CASTLGLAGEQYF
D gene: .; V gene: TRBV7-8; J gene: TRBJ1-5; clone size: .; CDR3 DNA: TGTGCCAGCAGCTCCGGGTGGGGTTCGAGCAATCAGCCCCAGCATTTT; CDR3 protein: CASSSGWGSSNQPQHF
D gene: .; V gene: TRBV4-1; J gene: TRBJ2-2; clone size: .; CDR3 DNA: TGCGCCAGCAGCCAGGTGCGGAACACCGGGGAGCTGTTTTTT; CDR3 protein: CASSQVRNTGELFF
D gene: .; V gene: TRBV19; J gene: TRBJ2-1; clone size: .; CDR3 DNA: TGTGCCAGTAGTATAGAATTAAAAGTGACATTACAGTTCTTC; CDR3 protein: CASSIELKVTLQFF
D gene: .; V gene: TRBV2; J gene: TRBJ2-3; clone size: .; CDR3 DNA: TGTGCCAGCAGGGAGGGAGATACGCAGTATTTT; CDR3 protein: CASREGDTQYF
D gene: .; V gene: TRBV15; J gene: TRBJ1-1; clone size: once; CDR3 DNA: TGTGCCACCAGCAGCGGATTGAACACTGAAGCTTTCTTT; CDR3 protein: CATSSGLNTEAFF
D gene: .; V gene: TRBV11-1; J gene: TRBJ1-1; clone size: .; CDR3 DNA: TGTGCCAGCAGCTTAGAGTCCCGTCTGGGATATCTAACTGAAGCTTTCTTT; CDR3 protein: CASSLESRLGYLTEAFF
D gene: TRBD1; V gene: TRBV28; J gene: TRBJ2-7; clone size: .; CDR3 DNA: TGTGCCAGCAGACCAAGCCCCAGGACCGGGACAGGGTTGCACGAGCAGTACTTC; CDR3 protein: CASRPSPRTGTGLHEQYF
D gene: .; V gene: TRBV29-1; J gene: TRBJ2-7; clone size: .; CDR3 DNA: TGCAGCGGGACCATACAGGGAAACGAGCAGTACTTC; CDR3 protein: CSGTIQGNEQYF
D gene: .; V gene: TRBV19; J gene: TRBJ2-7; clone size: .; CDR3 DNA: TGTGCCAGTAGTACGCTCCACAACTACGAGCAGTACTTC; CDR3 protein: CASSTLHNYEQYF
D gene: .; V gene: TRBV9; J gene: TRBJ2-1; clone size: .; CDR3 DNA: TGTGCCAGCAGCGTAGAGGGGACGCCGTACAATGAGCAGTTCTTC; CDR3 protein: CASSVEGTPYNEQFF
D gene: TRBD1; V gene: TRBV19; J gene: TRBJ1-2; clone size: .; CDR3 DNA: TGTGCCAGTAGGGACAGGGGTAGCTATGGCTACACCTTC; CDR3 protein: CASRDRGSYGYTF
D gene: TRBD1; V gene: TRBV2; J gene: TRBJ1-2; clone size: .; CDR3 DNA: TGTGCCAGCAGTGCCCGGGACAGGGGGGGGTATGGCTACACCTTC; CDR3 protein: CASSARDRGGYGYTF
D gene: .; V gene: TRBV27; J gene: TRBJ2-3; clone size: .; CDR3 DNA: TGTGCCAGCAGTGTCAACACGGACACAGATACGCAGTATTTT; CDR3 protein: CASSVNTDTDTQYF
D gene: TRBD1; V gene: TRBV28; J gene: TRBJ1-2; clone size: few; CDR3 DNA: TGTGCCAGCAGTTACGGGTGGCGACAGGGGGCTGATGGCTACACCTTC; CDR3 protein: CASSYGWRQGADGYTF
D gene: .; V gene: TRBV2; J gene: TRBJ1-5; clone size: few; CDR3 DNA: TGTGCCAGCAGTGAAGCTGGGTATAGCAATCAGCCCCAGCATTTT; CDR3 protein: CASSEAGYSNQPQHF
D gene: .; V gene: TRBV2; J gene: TRBJ2-3; clone size: .; CDR3 DNA: TGTGCCAGCAGGGAACAGGGAGCCCCCACAGATACGCAGTATTTT; CDR3 protein: CASREQGAPTDTQYF
D gene: TRBD2; V gene: TRBV11-2; J gene: TRBJ2-1; clone size: .; CDR3 DNA: TGTGCCAGCAGCCCCAGACCGGGGGGAGGTGAGCAGTTCTTC; CDR3 protein: CASSPRPGGGEQFF
D gene: .; V gene: TRBV11-2; J gene: TRBJ2-7; clone size: once; CDR3 DNA: TGTGCCAGCAGCTTAGAGGCTGTATCCTACGAGCAGTACTTC; CDR3 protein: CASSLEAVSYEQYF
D gene: .; V gene: TRBV19; J gene: TRBJ1-2; clone size: .; CDR3 DNA: TGTGCCAGTGGGCGTGAGAACACCTTC; CDR3 protein: CASGRENTF
D gene: .; V gene: TRBV4-2; J gene: TRBJ1-1; clone size: .; CDR3 DNA: TGTGCCAGCAGCCAAGATATTGCGGACACTGAAGCTTTCTTT; CDR3 protein: CASSQDIADTEAFF